This T cell receptor (beta chain) was obtained from a study of blood T cells in healthy people across ages (dated by TCRdb to between 2015 and 2016). A note on the overall study: Template switching captured roughly one uniquely barcoded TCR beta cDNA molecule per two T cells in model experiments. The study measured age-related changes in TCR beta repertoire diversity using deep sequencing normalized with unique cDNA molecular identifiers. Donors were grouped into four age groups: young (average about 15 years), middle-aged (about 40), aged (over 55) and long-lived (over 80). To avoid experimental bias, donors of different ages were randomly spread across the sequencing lanes. Two additional independent replicas of 1 million unique cDNA reads from the same blood draw were analyzed for two donors (one aged 18 to 30 and one aged 80 or older). What the work shows at the level of the full study, not this receptor alone: Estimates of total diversity from one million sequenced T cells were regarded as lower bounds and underestimates. As age increased, observed TCR beta diversity per million T cells dropped in a roughly linear way, and a significant reduction was already evident by age approximately 40. Observed TCR beta diversity correlated strongly with the percentage of naive T cells measured by flow cytometry. Bulk unsorted PBMC profiling prevented conclusive comparison of naive and antigen-experienced compartments. Compared with the aged group, the long-lived group had more naive CD4+ T cells, fewer expanded clones and increased TCR diversity, a pattern suggesting age selection. Because donor CMV infection status was unknown, age-related changes in expanded clonotypes were potentially confounded.

Library construction relied on 5' RACE. The sample was run on an Illumina HiSeq 2500. A second PCR of roughly 7 to 11 cycles was performed with a sample-barcoded 5' primer and a J-beta primer mix. A unique molecular identifier was introduced onto each TCR beta cDNA molecule by a template-switch 5' adaptor carrying 12 random nucleotides. At least 2.5 million CDR3-containing paired-end reads were obtained from each sample. All of the RNA was converted into first-strand cDNA using the Mint cDNA synthesis kit, with a TRBC-specific oligonucleotide serving as the primer. All cDNA was treated with uracil-DNA glycosylase and then went through a first 18-cycle PCR with the universal primers M1SS and BC2_uni_R. The original pipeline was this. Normalization of each sample was performed by random selection of 1 million high-quality reads, each carrying a distinct molecular identifier. Reads with shared molecular identifiers were discarded instead of being binned into consensus sequences. MiTCR, with a Q25 quality threshold and the strictest error-elimination algorithm, was used for CDR3 identification, clonotype clustering and error correction. A nonparametric unseen species model with Euler transformation was used to estimate lower-bound total TCR beta diversity. The public sequencing data were trimmed at Q25 with fastp and processed into clonotypes with MiXCR by TCRdb, which kept only in-frame beta chains. Rows merge per CDR3 protein into single entries with the most common DNA and genes. The V and J calls and clone size are TCRdb's, not the authors'. For this sample there are under 1,000,000 distinct CDR3 sequences; about 37% appear just once. The ten largest clonotypes hold roughly 13% of the sample.

Comment on this clonotype: The target of this receptor is not known. No quality values exist for individual bases; no much larger clone is one base distant.

The cysteine opens and the phenylalanine closes a CDR3 of 13 amino acids. The retained sequence is limited to the CDR3, 39 bases, with the frame set at the first base. Cut back by 2 bases and 2 bases, the V and J ends lie 10 bases apart. The germline V gene (reference sequence) specifies DFQATT as CDR1 and SNEGSKA as CDR2. Systemically healthy Caucasian individuals from Russia, 35 to 50 in total and aged 6 to 90 years, were included as donors. Each donor gave ten milliliters of peripheral blood, drawn into EDTA-treated Vacutainer tubes. Ficoll-Paque density-gradient centrifugation was used to isolate PBMCs, with at least 6 million obtained per sample. Trizol reagent was used to extract total RNA from the PBMCs, yielding at least 5 micrograms per sample. For every donor, flow cytometry on a PBMC aliquot measured the percentage of naive CD45RAhigh/CD27high T cells.

Sequencing used blood. The sequence derives from a man between 18 and 29 years old in good health. Recombination linked TRBV20-1 to TRBJ2-7, with no confident D gene call. The CDR3 reads CSARSLDPYEQYF. The DNA sequence is as follows: TGCAGTGCTAGAAGCCTGGACCCCTACGAGCAGTACTTC.